Sequencing of this T cell receptor (beta chain) was carried out in a study of control samples from healthy donors and cancer patients. V was pared by 1 base and J by 3 bases, with 10 bases between. CDR1 and CDR2 from the germline V gene are SGHDN and FVKESK. The CDR3 sequence is 15 residues long. Repertoires were generated with immunoSEQ multiplex PCR, while TCRdb's copy carries only in-frame clones and drops some. Among fewer than 200,000 clones, 93% were seen once, and the ten largest hold roughly 4%. The chain combines TRBV14 with TRBJ1-5; D unclear. The receptor comes from a woman aged 55-69 years in good health. Sequenced sample: blood. In nucleotides, the CDR3 is TGTGCCAGCAGCCAAGGCTCTGTTGACAATCAGCCCCAGCATTTT. Its protein product is CASSQGSVDNQPQHF.